Below, 2 T cell receptor beta chains from the same sample are listed, as sequenced in a study of blood T cell repertoires in COVID-19. Sequencing used immunoSEQ multiplex PCR; TCRdb keeps in-frame clones, though not all of them. Among about 250,000 clones, about 80% were seen once, and the ten largest hold less than 20%. Material: peripheral blood. Receptors were obtained from a person between 70 and 80 years old with COVID-19, enrolled during active disease.

This clone was counted at least ten times. CDR3 nucleotides: TGCGCCAGCAGCCAAGGCCCAGGTCGCTACACCTTC. Amino acid sequence: CASSQGPGRYTF. The chain carries TRBV4-3 and TRBJ1-2; no clear D. The CDR3 length is 12 residues. CDR1 is LGHNA, CDR2 YSLEER, per germline. V was shortened by 1 base and J by 9 bases, with 9 bases between the two germline ends.

The J gene is TRBJ1-3, the V gene TRBV27, with a tentative D call TRBD1 (5 bases). CDR3 length equals 15 residues. Germline assignment: CDR1 MNHEY and CDR2 SMNVEV (reference sequence). Trimming took off 8 bases at V and 0 bases at J, with 14 bases between the two ends. This CDR3 is CASREGALSGNTIYF. The CDR3 DNA sequence: TGTGCCAGCCGCGAAGGGGCTCTCTCTGGAAACACCATATATTTT.